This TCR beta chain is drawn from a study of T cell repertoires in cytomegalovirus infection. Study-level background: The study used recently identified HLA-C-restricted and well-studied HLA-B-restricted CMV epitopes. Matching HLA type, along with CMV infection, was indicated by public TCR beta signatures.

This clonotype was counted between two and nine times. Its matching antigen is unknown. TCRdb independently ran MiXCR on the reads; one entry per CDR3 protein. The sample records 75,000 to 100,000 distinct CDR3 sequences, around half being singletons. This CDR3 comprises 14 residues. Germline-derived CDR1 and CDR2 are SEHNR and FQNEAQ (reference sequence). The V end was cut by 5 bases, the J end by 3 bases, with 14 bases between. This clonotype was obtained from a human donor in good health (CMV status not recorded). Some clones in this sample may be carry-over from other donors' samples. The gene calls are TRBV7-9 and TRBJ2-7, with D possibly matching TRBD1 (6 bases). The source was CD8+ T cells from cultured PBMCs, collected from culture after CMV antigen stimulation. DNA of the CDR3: TGTGCCAGCAGCCCTCCGGGACATAGCTACGAGCAGTACTTC. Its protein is CASSPPGHSYEQYF.